The 2 T cell receptor beta chains below all came from one sample that was sequenced in a study of T-cell reconstitution after alpha-beta-depleted transplantation in children. The TCRbeta library incorporated unique molecular identifiers. One entry per CDR3 protein, called by TCRdb with MiXCR from the PCR reads. The profile shows 500,000 to 600,000 distinct CDR3 sequences, 30% to 35% of them singletons. The sequencing here drew on PBMCs from the stem cell graft donor, taken from the stem cell graft. The receptors here all came from a human donor who donated a stem cell graft to a child with aplastic anemia.

The chain is built from TRBV7-2 and TRBJ1-1; D is unresolved. Germline lookup yields CDR1 SGHTA and CDR2 FQGNSA. The CDR3 contains 14 residues. V was cut by 1 base and J by 0 bases, with 6 bases left in between. The CDR3 coding sequence is TGTGCCAGCAGCTTAGTTCAGATGAACACTGAAGCTTTCTTT. It specifies CASSLVQMNTEAFF.

This clonotype was seen repeatedly, ten times or more. The V gene is TRBV27, the J gene TRBJ2-6; D uncertain. CDR1 and CDR2 from the germline V gene are MNHEY and SMNVEV (reference sequence). Trimming cost V 6 bases and J 0 bases, with 24 bases left between them. CDR3 length equals 20 residues. The CDR3 nucleotides are TGTGCCAGCAGGACGAACCACCGAGGACGGGTGGGCTCTGGGGCCAACGTCCTGACTTTC. Translation gives CASRTNHRGRVGSGANVLTF.